A selection of T cell receptor beta chains follows, all from one sample in a study of response to subunit inactivated influenza vaccine. MiXCR, run by TCRdb on the RT-PCR reads, gives a single entry per CDR3 protein. The data contain some 800,000 distinct CDR3 sequences, about 20% of them singletons. This specimen consisted of PBMCs from blood, obtained roughly 5 days after vaccination. Source of these receptors: a man aged 45 to 65 who received an inactivated influenza vaccine. The CDR3 runs from the conserved cysteine through the conserved F or W. Fields, in order: D gene, J gene, clone size, V gene, CDR3 protein, CDR3 DNA. A D gene is named only where the DNA matches it firmly. Clone size is given for some rows only: seen once, a few or many times, or a class if the clone is expanded.

d_call: NA
j_call: TRBJ2-2
clone_size: few
v_call: TRBV12-3/TRBV12-4
cdr3_aa: CASSLGYPGELFF
cdr3_nt: TGTGCCAGCAGTTTAGGGTATCCCGGGGAGCTGTTTTTT

d_call: TRBD1
j_call: TRBJ1-5
clone_size: few
v_call: TRBV20-1
cdr3_aa: CSAGTGTGSNQPQHF
cdr3_nt: TGCAGTGCTGGGACAGGGACGGGGAGCAATCAGCCCCAGCATTTT

d_call: TRBD2
j_call: TRBJ2-1
clone_size: NA
v_call: TRBV7-2
cdr3_aa: CATGGGGYNEQFF
cdr3_nt: TGTGCCACGGGGGGGGGAGGTTACAATGAGCAGTTCTTC

d_call: NA
j_call: TRBJ1-1
clone_size: few
v_call: TRBV25-1
cdr3_aa: CASRQQGLNTEAFF
cdr3_nt: TGTGCCAGCAGACAGCAGGGTTTGAACACTGAAGCTTTCTTT

d_call: TRBD1
j_call: TRBJ1-4
clone_size: NA
v_call: TRBV20-1
cdr3_aa: CSAPNEGATNEKLFF
cdr3_nt: TGCAGTGCTCCCAACGAGGGGGCGACTAATGAAAAACTGTTTTTT

d_call: NA
j_call: TRBJ2-5
clone_size: few
v_call: TRBV20-1
cdr3_aa: CSASLTGGTQYF
cdr3_nt: TGCAGTGCTAGTTTAACTGGGGGGACCCAGTACTTC

d_call: NA
j_call: TRBJ2-4
clone_size: few
v_call: TRBV11-2
cdr3_aa: CASSLDEGRGQLAKNIQYF
cdr3_nt: TGTGCCAGCAGCTTAGACGAGGGCAGGGGTCAACTAGCCAAAAACATTCAGTACTTC

d_call: TRBD1
j_call: TRBJ2-5
clone_size: NA
v_call: TRBV29-1
cdr3_aa: CSVPDRELETQYF
cdr3_nt: TGCAGCGTTCCCGACAGGGAGCTCGAGACCCAGTACTTC

d_call: NA
j_call: TRBJ2-7
clone_size: few
v_call: TRBV6-2/TRBV6-3
cdr3_aa: CASSYQGHSYEQYF
cdr3_nt: TGTGCCAGCAGTTACCAGGGGCATTCCTACGAGCAGTACTTC

d_call: NA
j_call: TRBJ2-7
clone_size: few
v_call: TRBV3-1
cdr3_aa: CASSQRLGYYEQYF
cdr3_nt: TGTGCCAGCAGCCAACGACTAGGATACTACGAGCAGTACTTC

d_call: TRBD2
j_call: TRBJ2-1
clone_size: few
v_call: TRBV29-1
cdr3_aa: CSLWTSGRIGNEQFF
cdr3_nt: TGCAGCTTGTGGACTAGCGGGAGGATAGGGAATGAGCAGTTCTTC

d_call: NA
j_call: TRBJ2-5
clone_size: NA
v_call: TRBV6-1
cdr3_aa: CASSEAGRPKTQYF
cdr3_nt: TGTGCCAGCAGTGAAGCGGGACGGCCGAAGACCCAGTACTTC

d_call: NA
j_call: TRBJ1-3
clone_size: NA
v_call: TRBV10-3
cdr3_aa: CAISGSISGNTIYF
cdr3_nt: TGTGCCATCAGTGGGTCGATCTCTGGAAACACCATATATTTT

d_call: NA
j_call: TRBJ1-2
clone_size: NA
v_call: TRBV5-1
cdr3_aa: CASSVRDTNNYGYTF
cdr3_nt: TGCGCCAGCAGCGTTCGTGACACCAACAACTATGGCTACACCTTC

d_call: TRBD2
j_call: TRBJ2-1
clone_size: NA
v_call: TRBV4-3
cdr3_aa: CASSQDGGGLVQFF
cdr3_nt: TGCGCCAGCAGCCAAGATGGGGGGGGGTTGGTGCAGTTCTTC

d_call: NA
j_call: TRBJ1-1
clone_size: few
v_call: TRBV20-1
cdr3_aa: CSARKGALNTEAFF
cdr3_nt: TGCAGTGCAAGGAAGGGTGCGTTAAACACTGAAGCTTTCTTT

d_call: NA
j_call: TRBJ2-3
clone_size: NA
v_call: TRBV18
cdr3_aa: CASSPPMGGDTQYF
cdr3_nt: TGTGCCAGCTCACCACCTATGGGGGGAGATACGCAGTATTTT

d_call: NA
j_call: TRBJ2-1
clone_size: few
v_call: TRBV29-1
cdr3_aa: CSVAPGDSEAYNEQFF
cdr3_nt: TGCAGCGTTGCCCCCGGTGATTCAGAGGCCTACAATGAGCAGTTCTTC

d_call: NA
j_call: TRBJ2-3
clone_size: few
v_call: TRBV6-5
cdr3_aa: CASSYSRLSDTQYF
cdr3_nt: TGTGCCAGCAGTTACTCGCGACTTTCAGATACGCAGTATTTT

d_call: NA
j_call: TRBJ2-5
clone_size: NA
v_call: TRBV7-2
cdr3_aa: CASSYGHSQETQYF
cdr3_nt: TGTGCCAGCAGCTACGGACATTCCCAAGAGACCCAGTACTTC

d_call: NA
j_call: TRBJ2-2
clone_size: few
v_call: TRBV27
cdr3_aa: CASKASGAGELFF
cdr3_nt: TGTGCCAGCAAGGCGTCAGGGGCCGGGGAGCTGTTTTTT

d_call: NA
j_call: TRBJ2-7
clone_size: NA
v_call: TRBV30
cdr3_aa: CAWSVPNQGYEQYF
cdr3_nt: TGTGCCTGGAGTGTACCGAATCAAGGCTACGAGCAGTACTTC

d_call: NA
j_call: TRBJ2-7
clone_size: once
v_call: TRBV13
cdr3_aa: CASSMTEGALGQYF
cdr3_nt: TGTGCCAGCAGTATGACAGAGGGCGCCTTAGGGCAGTACTTC

d_call: NA
j_call: TRBJ2-7
clone_size: few
v_call: TRBV3-1
cdr3_aa: CASSLQIGQGEQYF
cdr3_nt: TGTGCCAGCAGCCTCCAGATAGGGCAGGGCGAGCAGTACTTC

d_call: NA
j_call: TRBJ1-6
clone_size: NA
v_call: TRBV7-2
cdr3_aa: CASSLAGQGNTYNSPLHF
cdr3_nt: TGTGCCAGCAGCTTAGCAGGGCAGGGGAACACCTATAATTCACCCCTCCACTTT

d_call: TRBD1
j_call: TRBJ1-6
clone_size: few
v_call: TRBV9
cdr3_aa: CASSVGQGLTPSPLHF
cdr3_nt: TGTGCCAGCAGCGTAGGACAGGGACTAACCCCTTCACCCCTCCACTTT